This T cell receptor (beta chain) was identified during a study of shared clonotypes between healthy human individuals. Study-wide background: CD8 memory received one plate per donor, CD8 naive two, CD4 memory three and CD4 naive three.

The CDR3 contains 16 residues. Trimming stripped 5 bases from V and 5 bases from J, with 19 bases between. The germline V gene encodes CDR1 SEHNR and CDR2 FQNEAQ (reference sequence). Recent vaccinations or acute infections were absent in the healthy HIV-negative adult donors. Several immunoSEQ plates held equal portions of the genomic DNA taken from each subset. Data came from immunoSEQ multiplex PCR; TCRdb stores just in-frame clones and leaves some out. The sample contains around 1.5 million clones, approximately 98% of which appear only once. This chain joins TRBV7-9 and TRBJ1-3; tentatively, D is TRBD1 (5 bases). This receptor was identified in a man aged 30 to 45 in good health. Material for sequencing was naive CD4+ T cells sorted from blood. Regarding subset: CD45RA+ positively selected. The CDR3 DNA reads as TGTGCCAGCAGCCTCGGGGCGGGAGGAAGTAGAAACACCATATATTTT. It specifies CASSLGAGGSRNTIYF.